Following are 22 T cell receptor beta chains from one sample sequenced in a study of blood T cell repertoires in COVID-19. TCRdb keeps only in-frame clones here, not all; method: immunoSEQ multiplex PCR. The repertoire includes 200,000 to 250,000 clones, about 82% of them detected once, and 5.5% to 6.5% sits in the top ten. The specimen was peripheral blood. The receptors originated from a woman older than 75 with COVID-19, enrolled during active disease.

The CDR3 loop reads CASSQRTGLFEQFF. The DNA for the CDR3 is TGTGCCAGCAGCCAGCGGACTGGCCTCTTTGAGCAGTTCTTC. The chain is built from TRBV3-1 (or the pseudogene TRBV3-2) and TRBJ2-1, with D possibly TRBD2 on 5 matching bases. CDR1 is LGHDT, CDR2 YNNKEL, per germline (reference sequence). The V end was cut by 3 bases, the J end by 9 bases, with 15 bases between. The CDR3 has 14 amino acids.

V usage is TRBV28 and J usage is TRBJ1-2; the D is unclear. The germline gives CDR1 MDHEN, CDR2 SYDVKM. This CDR3 region has 14 residues. V shed 10 bases and J shed 0 bases, with 15 bases lying between them. The CDR3 loop reads CAINLVTPNYGYTF. The CDR3 DNA follows: TGTGCCATTAATCTGGTGACTCCTAACTATGGCTACACCTTC.

This rearrangement joins TRBV5-1 to TRBJ1-2; D is uncertain. Germline CDR1 and CDR2: SGHRS and YFSETQ. This CDR3 is built from 13 residues. V was pared by 3 bases and J by 7 bases, with 13 bases between. CDR3 DNA sequence: TGCGCCAGCAGCTCCGTGGCGGGAGGTGGCTACACCTTC. Encoded protein: CASSSVAGGGYTF.

The J gene is TRBJ2-7, the V gene TRBV13, with 7 bases lining up with TRBD1. This CDR3 has 13 residues. The V segment lost 5 bases and the J segment 3 bases; nucleotides outside the gene matches: 4. The germline V gene encodes CDR1 PRHDT and CDR2 FYEKMQ (reference sequence). CDR3 protein: CASSRQGLYEQYF. In DNA form, the CDR3 reads TGTGCCAGCAGCCGACAGGGCCTCTACGAGCAGTACTTC.

The rearrangement joins TRBV30 to TRBJ1-1; maybe TRBD1 (5 bases). The CDR3 length is 11 residues. Trimming left V 3 bases short and J 7 bases short, with 9 bases between. CDR1 and CDR2 (germline): GTSNPN, SVGIG (reference sequence). CDR3 sequence reads: CAWSDGGEAFF. The CDR3 DNA sequence: TGTGCCTGGAGCGACGGGGGTGAAGCTTTCTTT.

This chain uses TRBV2 with TRBJ2-7; perhaps TRBD2 as D (5 bases). With 6 bases removed from V and 4 bases from J, the gap between germline ends came to 10 bases. Looked up from germline, CDR1 is SNHLY and CDR2 is FYNNEI. The CDR3 is 12 residues long. CDR3 region: CASRLERYEQYV. CDR3 coding DNA: TGTGCCAGCAGACTCGAGCGGTACGAGCAGTACGTC.

In DNA form, the CDR3 reads TGTGCCAGCAGTGGCTGGACAGGGGACGAACTATCCTATGGCTACACCTTC. Translating it yields CASSGWTGDELSYGYTF. The genes are TRBV6-2 or TRBV6-3 and TRBJ1-2, with 9 bases that match TRBD1. Germline values: CDR1 MNHEY, CDR2 SVGEGT. The V and J ends lost 5 bases and 4 bases, in that order; junction bases with no gene match: 14. This CDR3 spans 17 amino acids.

This chain joins TRBV5-1 and TRBJ1-5, with D unclear. Germline loops: CDR1 SGHRS, CDR2 YFSETQ. Trimming removed 0 bases from V and 6 bases from J, with 7 bases in between. This CDR3 contains 13 residues. CDR3 amino acids: CASSLADGQPQHF. Here the CDR3 DNA reads TGCGCCAGCAGCTTGGCAGATGGTCAGCCCCAGCATTTT.

The V gene is TRBV6-5, the J gene TRBJ1-1; D not resolved. This CDR3 spans 13 amino acids. The germline gives CDR1 MNHEY, CDR2 SVGAGI. The V end was cut by 4 bases, the J end by 5 bases, with 11 bases between. The CDR3, as DNA: TGTGCCAGCAGTTCGGTCCGGGAAACTGAAGCTTTCTTT. The encoded protein is CASSSVRETEAFF.

The rearrangement links TRBV5-1 to TRBJ1-4, with D perhaps TRBD1 (5 bases). Trimming removed 3 bases at V and 5 bases at J, with 14 bases between. The CDR3 loop spans 15 amino acids. The germline V gene has CDR1 SGHRS and CDR2 YFSETQ. The CDR3 region has the DNA TGCGCCAGCAGCTCCATTGGGACTGCCAATGAAAAACTGTTTTTT. Translated: CASSSIGTANEKLFF. Variable domain in full (rest from reference TRBV5-1 and TRBJ1-4): KAGVTQTPRYLIKTRGQQVTLSCSPISGHRSVSWYQQTPGQGLQFLFEYFSETQRNKGNFPGRFSGRQFSNSRSEMNVSTLELGDSALYLCASSSIGTANEKLFFGSGTQLSVL.

This chain joins TRBV5-8 and TRBJ1-4; 9 bases match TRBD1. This CDR3 has 15 residues. Trimming cost V 4 bases and J 7 bases; bases outside gene matches: 8. In germline, CDR1 is SGHTS, CDR2 YDEGEE. The chain's CDR3 is CASSSVDRGGEKLFF. CDR3 sequence (DNA): TGTGCCAGCAGCAGCGTTGACAGGGGGGGTGAAAAACTGTTTTTT.

CDR3 coding DNA: TGTGCCAGCTCACCTGCTGCAGGGAGGTACACTGAAGCTTTCTTT. Encoded protein: CASSPAAGRYTEAFF. The chain employs TRBV18 and TRBJ1-1, with a weak D call TRBD1 (5 bases). CDR3 size: 15 residues. CDR1 KGHSH and CDR2 LQKENI come from the germline V gene. Trimming cost V 3 bases and J 3 bases, with 14 bases left between them.

The V and J genes are TRBV3-1 (or the pseudogene TRBV3-2) and TRBJ1-1; 8 bases align to TRBD1. The CDR3 totals 12 residues. Trimming cost V 4 bases and J 6 bases; bases outside gene matches: 1. Germline CDR1 LGHDT, CDR2 YNNKEL (reference sequence). In nucleotides, the CDR3 is TGTGCCAGCAGCCCGACAGGGGCTGAAGCTTTCTTT. It yields the protein CASSPTGAEAFF.

The rearrangement joins TRBV9 to TRBJ2-5, with a possible D match to TRBD1 (7 bases). CDR1 is SGDLS and CDR2 is YYNGEE in the germline V gene. This CDR3 comprises 16 residues. Trimming took 3 bases from V and 3 from J, leaving 18 bases between them. CDR3 region: CASSALGGTAEETQYF. For the CDR3, the DNA is TGTGCCAGCAGCGCCCTGGGCGGGACAGCCGAAGAGACCCAGTACTTC.

The rearrangement uses TRBV18 and TRBJ1-5; D is possibly TRBD1 (6 bases). The CDR3 is made up of 13 amino acids. From germline, CDR1 is KGHSH and CDR2 LQKENI. V dropped 2 bases and J dropped 6 bases, with 8 bases sitting between them. This CDR3 is CASSPGDIQPQHF. DNA of the CDR3: TGTGCCAGCTCACCAGGGGACATTCAGCCCCAGCATTTT.

This rearrangement joins TRBV7-9 to TRBJ1-4; D might be TRBD1 (5 bases). CDR3 length: 18 residues. With 4 bases removed from V and 8 bases from J, the gap between germline ends came to 26 bases. Germline assignment: CDR1 SEHNR and CDR2 FQNEAQ (reference sequence). The CDR3 loop reads CASSSPEGQVPGGEKLFF. The CDR3 bases are TGTGCCAGCAGCTCACCGGAGGGGCAGGTGCCTGGGGGGGAAAAACTGTTTTTT. The variable domain in full, with the rest retrieved from reference TRBV7-9 and TRBJ1-4, is DTGVSQNPRHKITKRGQNVTFRCDPISEHNRLYWYRQTLGQGPEFLTYFQNEAQLEKSRLLSDRFSAERPKGSFSTLEIQRTEQGDSAMYLCASSSPEGQVPGGEKLFFGSGTQLSVL.

This clone was counted once. The chain recombines TRBV27 with TRBJ1-5, with 9 bases identical to TRBD1. The germline gives CDR1 MNHEY, CDR2 SMNVEV (reference sequence). After removal of 5 bases from V and 7 bases from J, the junction contained 6 bases not matched to a gene. The CDR3 contains 14 residues. The CDR3 reads CASSLRTGAQPQHF. DNA of the CDR3: TGTGCCAGCAGTCTAAGGACAGGGGCGCAGCCCCAGCATTTT.

This sequence joins TRBV19 and TRBJ1-5; weak D call: TRBD1 (5 bases). V lost 4 bases and J 5 bases, leaving 9 bases between the germline ends. CDR1 LNHDA and CDR2 SQIVND come from the germline V gene (reference sequence). There are 13 residues in the CDR3. The CDR3 nucleotides read TGTGCCAGTAGTACCGGGGGACATCAGCCCCAGCATTTT. It encodes CASSTGGHQPQHF.

This clone was found once. The gene calls are TRBV28 and TRBJ1-2; no reliable D call. Germline assignment: CDR1 MDHEN and CDR2 SYDVKM. The CDR3 is 14 residues long. V lost 2 bases, J lost 6 bases, and 13 bases lay in between. CDR3 region: CASSLADKANGYTF. CDR3 in DNA: TGTGCCAGCAGTTTAGCCGACAAGGCGAATGGCTACACCTTC.

The chain uses TRBV3-1 (or the pseudogene TRBV3-2) and TRBJ1-2, with 8 positions matching TRBD1. CDR3 length: 13 residues. Trimming at V came to 3 bases and at J to 11 bases, leaving 8 bases not matched to a gene. Germline loops: CDR1 LGHDT, CDR2 YNNKEL (reference sequence). The CDR3 nucleotides read TGTGCCAGCAGCCAGCCCGGACAGGGTGTTTACACCTTC. Translation: CASSQPGQGVYTF.

The rearrangement uses TRBV6-5 and TRBJ1-3, with D possibly matching TRBD1 (5 bases). The CDR3 sequence is 14 residues long. V lost 7 bases, J lost 0 bases, and 10 bases lay in between. The germline gives CDR1 MNHEY, CDR2 SVGAGI. This CDR3 is CASTRGFSGNTIYF. The CDR3 region has the DNA TGTGCCAGCACGCGGGGGTTCTCTGGAAACACCATATATTTT.

This chain links TRBV10-2 with TRBJ1-1, with TRBD1 identical over 7 bases. The CDR3 sequence is 14 residues long. Germline loops: CDR1 WSHSY, CDR2 SAAADI. Losses at the gene ends were 7 bases for V and 5 bases for J; bases not matched to a gene: 10. DNA for the CDR3: TGCGCCAGCACCAATCCAGGGGGGAAAACTGAAGCTTTCTTT. It translates to CASTNPGGKTEAFF.